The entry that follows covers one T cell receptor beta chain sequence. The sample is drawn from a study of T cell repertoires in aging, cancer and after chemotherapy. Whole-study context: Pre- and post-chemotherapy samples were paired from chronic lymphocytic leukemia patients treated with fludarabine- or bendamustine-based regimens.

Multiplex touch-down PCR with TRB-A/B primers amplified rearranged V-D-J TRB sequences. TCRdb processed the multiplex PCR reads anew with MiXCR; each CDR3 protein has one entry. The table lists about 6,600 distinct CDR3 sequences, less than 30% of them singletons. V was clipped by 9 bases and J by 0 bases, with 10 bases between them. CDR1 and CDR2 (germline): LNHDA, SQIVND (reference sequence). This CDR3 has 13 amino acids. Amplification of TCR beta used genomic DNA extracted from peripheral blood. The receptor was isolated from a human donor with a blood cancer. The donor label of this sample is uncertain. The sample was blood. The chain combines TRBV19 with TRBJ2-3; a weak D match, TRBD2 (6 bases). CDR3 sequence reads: CASRGTSTDTQYF. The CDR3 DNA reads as TGTGCCAGCCGGGGGACTAGCACAGATACGCAGTATTTT.